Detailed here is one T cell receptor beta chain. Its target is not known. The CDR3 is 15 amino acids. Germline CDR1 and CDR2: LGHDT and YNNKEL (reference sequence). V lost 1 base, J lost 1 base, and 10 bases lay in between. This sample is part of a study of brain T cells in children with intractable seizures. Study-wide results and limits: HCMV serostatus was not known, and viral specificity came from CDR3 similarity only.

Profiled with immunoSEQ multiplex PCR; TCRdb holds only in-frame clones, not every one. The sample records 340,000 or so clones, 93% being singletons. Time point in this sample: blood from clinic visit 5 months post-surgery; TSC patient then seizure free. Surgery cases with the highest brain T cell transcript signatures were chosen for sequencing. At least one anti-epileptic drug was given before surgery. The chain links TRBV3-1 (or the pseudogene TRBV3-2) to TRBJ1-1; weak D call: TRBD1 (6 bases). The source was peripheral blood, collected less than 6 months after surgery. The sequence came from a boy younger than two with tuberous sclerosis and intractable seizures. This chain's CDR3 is CASSQGGLRNTEAFF. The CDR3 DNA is TGTGCCAGCAGCCAAGGGGGGCTGCGGAACACTGAAGCTTTCTTT.